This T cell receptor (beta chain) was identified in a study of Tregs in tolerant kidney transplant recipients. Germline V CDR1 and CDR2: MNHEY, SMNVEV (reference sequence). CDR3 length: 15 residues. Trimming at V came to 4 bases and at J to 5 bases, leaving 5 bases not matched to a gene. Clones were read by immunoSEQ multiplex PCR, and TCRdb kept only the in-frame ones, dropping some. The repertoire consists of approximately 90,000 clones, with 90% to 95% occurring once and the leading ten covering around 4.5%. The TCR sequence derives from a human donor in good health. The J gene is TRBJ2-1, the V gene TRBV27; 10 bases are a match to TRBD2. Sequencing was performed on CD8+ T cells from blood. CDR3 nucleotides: TGTGCCAGCAGTTCTCCCACTAGCGGGAACAATGAGCAGTTCTTC. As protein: CASSSPTSGNNEQFF.